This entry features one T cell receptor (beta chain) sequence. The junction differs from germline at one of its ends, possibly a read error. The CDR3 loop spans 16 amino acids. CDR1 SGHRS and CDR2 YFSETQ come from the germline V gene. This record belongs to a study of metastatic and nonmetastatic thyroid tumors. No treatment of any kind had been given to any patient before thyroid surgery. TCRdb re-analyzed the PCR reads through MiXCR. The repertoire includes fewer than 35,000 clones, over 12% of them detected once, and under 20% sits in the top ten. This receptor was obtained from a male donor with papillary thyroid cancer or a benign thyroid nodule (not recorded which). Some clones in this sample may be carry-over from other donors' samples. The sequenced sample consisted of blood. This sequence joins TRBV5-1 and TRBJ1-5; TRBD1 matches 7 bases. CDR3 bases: TGCGCCAGCAGCTTGGGGACAGGTGGCCGGAATCATCCCCAGCATTTT. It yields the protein CASSLGTGGRNHPQHF.